The 2 T cell receptor beta chains given below trace back to one sample, sequenced in a study of blood T cell repertoires in COVID-19. Clones were read by immunoSEQ multiplex PCR, and TCRdb kept only the in-frame ones, dropping some. Found here are some 200,000 clones, approximately 90% of them singletons; the top ten hold under 6.5%. The sample comprised peripheral blood. Every receptor here comes from a man between 35 and 55 years old with active or convalescent COVID-19.

This rearrangement joins TRBV2 to TRBJ2-7; the match to TRBD1 covers 10 bases. Germline V gene sequence: CDR1 SNHLY, CDR2 FYNNEI. V shed 6 bases, J shed 5 bases, and the junction held 7 bases outside the gene matches. This CDR3 is 14 amino acids long. The CDR3 reads CASRADRGPNEQYF. The CDR3 DNA reads as TGTGCCAGCAGAGCCGACAGGGGGCCCAACGAGCAGTACTTC. Full variable domain (outside the CDR3, taken from reference TRBV2 and TRBJ2-7): EPEVTQTPSHQVTQMGQEVILRCVPISNHLYFYWYRQILGQKVEFLVSFYNNEISEKSEIFDDQFSVERPDGSNFTLKIRSTKLEDSAMYFCASRADRGPNEQYFGPGTRLTVT.

The chain employs TRBV5-4 and TRBJ1-4; 8 positions agree with TRBD1. Germline V CDR1 and CDR2: SGHNT, YYREEE (reference sequence). V lost 3 bases and J lost 0; bases outside the gene matches: 7. The CDR3 is 17 residues long. The CDR3 nucleotides read TGTGCCAGCAGCTCGACTGGACAGGGAGCAACTAATGAAAAACTGTTTTTT. Protein product: CASSSTGQGATNEKLFF.